The 17 T cell receptor beta chains listed next were all sequenced from one sample in a study of Ad26.COV2.S vaccination and SARS-CoV-2 variants. Only in-frame clones appear in the TCRdb table, and some are missing; sequencing was by immunoSEQ multiplex PCR. The sample has roughly 380,000 clones, roughly 84% seen once; the top ten hold about 3.3%. The treatment denotes: over 15 received Ad26.COV2.S at low or high dose, single or two shots; several received placebo; per-sample allocation not given. Sample collection was performed on day 63 after the first vaccine or placebo injection. The sample here was peripheral blood, taken in a trial of Ad26.COV2.S vaccine versus placebo. The receptors come from a person between 18 and 59 years old who received the Ad26.COV2.S COVID-19 vaccine or a placebo.

V is TRBV7-9 and J is TRBJ2-1, with unresolved D. This CDR3 is 10 amino acids long. V gave up 5 bases and J gave up 6 bases, with 2 bases separating them. The germline V gene has CDR1 SEHNR and CDR2 FQNEAQ (reference sequence). The CDR3 here is CASSRNEQFF. CDR3 in DNA: TGTGCCAGCAGCCGCAATGAGCAGTTCTTC.

This sequence joins TRBV4-2 and TRBJ1-4; tentatively, D is TRBD1 (6 bases). Germline V lookup: CDR1 LGHNA, CDR2 YNFKEQ. V lost 0 bases, J lost 8 bases, and 16 bases lay in between. The CDR3 length is 16 residues. The CDR3 bases are TGTGCCAGCAGCCAAGATTTCGTACAGGGTGCCGAAAAACTGTTTTTT. It yields the protein CASSQDFVQGAEKLFF.

The chain recombines TRBV10-3 with TRBJ2-1, with D possibly being TRBD1 (6 bases). Germline-derived CDR1 and CDR2 are ENHRY and SYGVKD. The length of the CDR3 is 14 residues. V lost 6 bases, J lost 5 bases, and 14 bases lay in between. The CDR3 nucleotides are TGTGCCATCAGGGACAGCAACCTCAACAATGAGCAGTTCTTC. It translates to CAIRDSNLNNEQFF.

J is TRBJ2-7 and V is TRBV6-5; D is ambiguous. V dropped 2 bases and J dropped 0 bases, with 8 bases sitting between them. The germline CDR1 and CDR2 sequences are MNHEY and SVGAGI. The CDR3 has 14 amino acids. This chain's CDR3 is CASSYVVSSYEQYF. The CDR3 coding sequence is TGTGCCAGCAGTTACGTAGTGAGCTCCTACGAGCAGTACTTC.

The chain links TRBV3-1 (or the pseudogene TRBV3-2) to TRBJ2-5; D may be TRBD1 (5 bases). Trimming pared 3 bases from V and 1 base from J, leaving 9 bases between. This CDR3 spans 14 amino acids. The V gene's germline CDR1 is LGHDT and CDR2 YNNKEL (reference sequence). CDR3 sequence (DNA): TGTGCCAGCAGCCAGGGTGGGGCCCAAGAGACCCAGTACTTC. Translated: CASSQGGAQETQYF.

This chain uses TRBV5-1 with TRBJ2-3, with D possibly matching TRBD2 (6 bases). Per the germline V gene, CDR1 is SGHRS and CDR2 is YFSETQ. This CDR3 contains 14 residues. The germline V and J ends were trimmed by 6 bases and 2 bases, with 13 bases remaining between them. As DNA, the CDR3 is TGCGCCAGCAACCGACTAGAGTTCACAGATACGCAGTATTTT. It codes for CASNRLEFTDTQYF.

The CDR3 region has the DNA TGCAGCGCTACGGGGGCGGAATTCACAGATACGCAGTATTTT. It translates to CSATGAEFTDTQYF. The chain employs TRBV29-1 and TRBJ2-3; perhaps D is TRBD1 or TRBD2 (6 bases each). With 7 bases removed from V and 2 bases from J, the gap between germline ends came to 16 bases. There are 14 residues in the CDR3. Germline CDR1 reads SQVTM; CDR2 reads ANQGSEA.

The CDR3 is CASSLAGSNEKLFF. DNA for the CDR3: TGTGCCAGCAGCTTAGCAGGGAGCAATGAAAAACTGTTTTTT. The chain is built from TRBV11-2 and TRBJ1-4; the D gene is possibly TRBD1 (5 bases). The germline CDR1 and CDR2 sequences are SGHAT and FQNNGV. V lost 1 base to trimming and J lost 5 bases, with 8 bases between them. The CDR3 totals 14 residues.

The chain uses TRBV5-5 and TRBJ2-7, with 14 nucleotides matching TRBD2. Losses at the gene ends were 4 bases for V and 4 bases for J; bases not matched to a gene: 4. Germline V gene data show CDR1 as SGHKS and CDR2 as YYEKEE (reference sequence). The CDR3 consists of 15 residues. The CDR3: CASSVTSGGAYEQYF. CDR3 bases: TGTGCCAGCAGCGTGACTAGCGGGGGGGCTTACGAGCAGTACTTC.

The chain joins TRBV20-1 to TRBJ2-5; maybe TRBD1 (6 bases). CDR1 and CDR2 from the germline V gene are DFQATT and SNEGSKA (reference sequence). This CDR3 spans 13 amino acids. V was pared by 3 bases and J by 4 bases, with 12 bases between. The CDR3 is CSASQGSRETQYF. In DNA form, the CDR3 reads TGCAGTGCTAGTCAGGGGTCTCGAGAGACCCAGTACTTC.

J is TRBJ1-1 and V is TRBV19; no firm D call. The CDR3 is made up of 16 amino acids. The germline V and J ends were trimmed by 3 bases and 3 bases, with 17 bases remaining between them. The germline gives CDR1 LNHDA, CDR2 SQIVND (reference sequence). The CDR3 DNA reads TGTGCCAGTAGTATTAGCCCTGTTGCATGGGACACTGAAGCTTTCTTT. Its protein is CASSISPVAWDTEAFF.

The table lists this clone with a few counts. This chain connects TRBV28 to TRBJ1-2; D is possibly TRBD1 (6 bases). The V end lost 2 bases, the J end lost 4 bases, and 14 bases lay between the germline ends. CDR3 length: 15 amino acids. CDR1 MDHEN and CDR2 SYDVKM come from the germline V gene. In DNA, the CDR3 is TGTGCCAGCAGTTTAAGGGGGGGGCCTAGCTATGGCTACACCTTC. Its protein is CASSLRGGPSYGYTF.

V gene TRBV27 combines with J gene TRBJ2-1; possible D gene TRBD2, 5 bases. V gave up 3 bases and J gave up 9 bases, with 12 bases separating them. CDR1 is MNHEY and CDR2 is SMNVEV in the germline V gene (reference sequence). The CDR3 runs to 13 residues. In DNA, the CDR3 is TGTGCCAGCAGTTTCCTCCTGGGGAGTGAGCAGTTCTTC. It is translated as CASSFLLGSEQFF.

The chain couples TRBV24-1 to TRBJ2-7; 11 bases agree with TRBD2. Trimming at V came to 4 bases and at J to 4 bases, leaving 11 bases not matched to a gene. The germline gives CDR1 KGHDR, CDR2 SFDVKD. There are 17 residues in the CDR3. The CDR3 spells CATSERRPGTSGYEQYF. In DNA form, the CDR3 reads TGTGCCACCAGTGAGCGCCGCCCCGGGACTAGCGGATACGAGCAGTACTTC.

The CDR3 is CASSSGGAAYGYTF. Written as DNA, the CDR3 is TGTGCCAGCAGCTCCGGGGGGGCGGCCTATGGCTACACCTTC. V gene TRBV7-9 combines with J gene TRBJ1-2; D is possibly TRBD1 (6 bases). Germline loops: CDR1 SEHNR, CDR2 FQNEAQ (reference sequence). The V gene lost 4 bases and the J gene lost 4 bases, with 13 bases spanning the gap. This CDR3 is built from 14 residues.

CDR3 in amino acids: CASSFDGYTDTQYF. Written as DNA, the CDR3 is TGTGCCAGCAGTTTCGATGGCTACACAGATACGCAGTATTTT. V usage is TRBV27 and J usage is TRBJ2-3; D uncertain. Trimming stripped 3 bases from V and 2 bases from J, with 9 bases between. Germline assignment: CDR1 MNHEY and CDR2 SMNVEV (reference sequence). This CDR3 has 14 amino acids.

The chain joins TRBV28 to TRBJ1-3, with D perhaps TRBD1 (6 bases). The CDR3 loop spans 15 amino acids. Germline CDR1 MDHEN, CDR2 SYDVKM. V lost 3 bases and J 4 bases, leaving 13 bases between the germline ends. This CDR3 reads CASSLARGVGNTIYF. The CDR3 region has the DNA TGTGCCAGCAGTTTGGCCAGGGGAGTCGGAAACACCATATATTTT.